A single T cell receptor (beta chain) is shown here with its context. As yet, its antigen is unknown. The DNA ends 3 residues before the CDR3 does, and the rest of the CDR3 is filled in from the germline J gene. Method: immunoSEQ multiplex PCR; TCRdb's copy keeps in-frame clones and lacks some. This repertoire includes approximately 31,000 clones. This specimen comes from a study of T cells in women clearing cervical HPV infection. Study-wide context: Cases: HPV16-related CIN3 or worse on histology, 2 invasive cancers. Blood came at first lesion visit for cases, post-clearance for controls. Whole-study findings and limits: Repertoire richness, not evenness, was significantly elevated in CIN3+ cases versus controls. Effector/memory and HPV-specific T cells were not isolated, and association timing is unknown.

Germline CDR1 is SNHLY and CDR2 is FYNNEI. CDR3 length: 13 residues. Trimming took off 3 bases at V and 7 bases at J, with 10 bases between the two ends. The sequencing sample was made of blood buffy coat. The chain links TRBV2 to TRBJ1-5; TRBD1 might be the D (5 bases). This clonotype was obtained from a woman between 18 and 70 years old with a cervical HPV16 infection that either progressed to CIN3+ or cleared (not recorded which). CDR3 in amino acids: CASSEGRSQPQHF. The part of the CDR3 DNA that was read is TGTGCCAGCAGTGAGGGGCGATCGCAGCCC.